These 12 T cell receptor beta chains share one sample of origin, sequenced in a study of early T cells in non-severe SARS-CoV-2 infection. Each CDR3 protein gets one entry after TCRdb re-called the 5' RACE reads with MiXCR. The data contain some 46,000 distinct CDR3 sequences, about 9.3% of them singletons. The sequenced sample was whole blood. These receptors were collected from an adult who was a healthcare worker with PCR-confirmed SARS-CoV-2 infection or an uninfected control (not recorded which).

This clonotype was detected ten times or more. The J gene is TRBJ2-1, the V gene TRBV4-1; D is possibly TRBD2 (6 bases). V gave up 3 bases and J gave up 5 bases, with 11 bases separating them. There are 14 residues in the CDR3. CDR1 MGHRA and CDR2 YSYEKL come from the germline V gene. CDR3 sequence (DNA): TGCGCCAGCAGCCACCCTGGACTAAACAATGAGCAGTTCTTC. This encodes CASSHPGLNNEQFF.

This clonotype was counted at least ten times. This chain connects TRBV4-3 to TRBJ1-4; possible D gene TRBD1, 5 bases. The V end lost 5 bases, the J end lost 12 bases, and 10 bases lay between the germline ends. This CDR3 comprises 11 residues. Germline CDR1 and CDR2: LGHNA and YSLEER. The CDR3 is CASSEGPQLFF. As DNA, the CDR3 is TGCGCCAGCAGCGAGGGGCCTCAACTGTTTTTT.

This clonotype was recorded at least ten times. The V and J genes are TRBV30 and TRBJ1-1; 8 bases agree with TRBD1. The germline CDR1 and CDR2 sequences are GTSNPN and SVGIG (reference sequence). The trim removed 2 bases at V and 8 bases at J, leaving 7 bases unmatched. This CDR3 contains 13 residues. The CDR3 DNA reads TGTGCCTGGAGTTCCGACAGGGGCGCCGAAGCTTTCTTT. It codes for CAWSSDRGAEAFF.

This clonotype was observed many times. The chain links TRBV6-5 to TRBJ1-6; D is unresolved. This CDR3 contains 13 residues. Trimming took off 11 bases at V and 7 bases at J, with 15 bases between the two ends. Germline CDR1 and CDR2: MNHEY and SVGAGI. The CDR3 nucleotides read TGTGCCGTGAGCGTGGTTAGGAATTCACCCCTCCACTTT. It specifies CAVSVVRNSPLHF.

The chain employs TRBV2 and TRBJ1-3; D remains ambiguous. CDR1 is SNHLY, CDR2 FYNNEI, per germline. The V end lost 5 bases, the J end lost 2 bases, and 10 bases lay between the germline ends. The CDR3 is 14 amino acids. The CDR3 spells CASSPTDTGNTIYF. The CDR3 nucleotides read TGTGCCAGCAGTCCAACAGATACTGGAAACACCATATATTTT.

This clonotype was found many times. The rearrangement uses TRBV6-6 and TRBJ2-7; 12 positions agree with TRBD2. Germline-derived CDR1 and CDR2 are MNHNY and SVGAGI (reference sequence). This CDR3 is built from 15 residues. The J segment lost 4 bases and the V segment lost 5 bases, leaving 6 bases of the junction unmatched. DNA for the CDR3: TGTGCCAGCAGTCCAAGACTAGCGGGAGAATACGAGCAGTACTTC. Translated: CASSPRLAGEYEQYF.

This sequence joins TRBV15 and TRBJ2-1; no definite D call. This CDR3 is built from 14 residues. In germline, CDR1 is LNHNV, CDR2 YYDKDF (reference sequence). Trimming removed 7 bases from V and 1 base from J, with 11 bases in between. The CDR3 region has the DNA TGTGCCACCACCCAGGCAGTTTCCTACAATGAGCAGTTCTTC. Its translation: CATTQAVSYNEQFF. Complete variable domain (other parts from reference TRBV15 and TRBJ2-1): DAMVIQNPRYQVTQFGKPVTLSCSQTLNHNVMYWYQQKSSQAPKLLFHYYDKDFNNEADTPDNFQSRRPNTSFCFLDIRSPGLGDTAMYLCATTQAVSYNEQFFGPGTRLTVL.

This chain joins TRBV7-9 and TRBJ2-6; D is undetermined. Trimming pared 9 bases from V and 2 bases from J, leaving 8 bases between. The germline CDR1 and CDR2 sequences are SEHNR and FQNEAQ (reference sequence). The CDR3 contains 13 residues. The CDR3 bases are TGTGCCAGAGACCTAGCTGGGGCCAACGTCCTGACTTTC. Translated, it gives CARDLAGANVLTF. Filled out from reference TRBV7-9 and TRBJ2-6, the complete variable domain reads DTGVSQNPRHKITKRGQNVTFRCDPISEHNRLYWYRQTLGQGPEFLTYFQNEAQLEKSRLLSDRFSAERPKGSFSTLEIQRTEQGDSAMYLCARDLAGANVLTFGAGSRLTVL.

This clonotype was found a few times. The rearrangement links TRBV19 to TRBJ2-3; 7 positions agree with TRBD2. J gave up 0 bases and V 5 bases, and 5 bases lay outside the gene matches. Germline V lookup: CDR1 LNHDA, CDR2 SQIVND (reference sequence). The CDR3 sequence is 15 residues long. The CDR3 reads CASSPGLGSTDTQYF. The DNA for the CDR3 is TGTGCCAGTAGTCCCGGACTAGGGAGCACAGATACGCAGTATTTT.

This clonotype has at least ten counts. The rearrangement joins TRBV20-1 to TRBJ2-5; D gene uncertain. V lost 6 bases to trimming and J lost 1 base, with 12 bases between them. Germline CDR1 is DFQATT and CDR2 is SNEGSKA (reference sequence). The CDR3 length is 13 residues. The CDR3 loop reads CSAVGPTQETQYF. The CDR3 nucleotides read TGCAGTGCCGTTGGACCAACCCAAGAGACCCAGTACTTC.

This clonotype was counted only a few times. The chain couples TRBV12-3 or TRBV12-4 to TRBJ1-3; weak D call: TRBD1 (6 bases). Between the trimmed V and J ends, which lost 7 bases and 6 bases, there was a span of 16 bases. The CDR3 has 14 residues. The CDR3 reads CASTVVGAENTIYF. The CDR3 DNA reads TGTGCCAGCACCGTCGTGGGGGCTGAAAACACCATATATTTT.

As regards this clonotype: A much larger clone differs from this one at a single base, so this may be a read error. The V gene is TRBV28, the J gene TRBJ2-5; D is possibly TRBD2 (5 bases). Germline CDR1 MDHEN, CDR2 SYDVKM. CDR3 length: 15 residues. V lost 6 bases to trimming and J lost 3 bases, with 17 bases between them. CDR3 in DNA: TGTGCCAGCAGCGAGGCCCAGGACTCAAAAGAGACCCAGTACTTC. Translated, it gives CASSEAQDSKETQYF.